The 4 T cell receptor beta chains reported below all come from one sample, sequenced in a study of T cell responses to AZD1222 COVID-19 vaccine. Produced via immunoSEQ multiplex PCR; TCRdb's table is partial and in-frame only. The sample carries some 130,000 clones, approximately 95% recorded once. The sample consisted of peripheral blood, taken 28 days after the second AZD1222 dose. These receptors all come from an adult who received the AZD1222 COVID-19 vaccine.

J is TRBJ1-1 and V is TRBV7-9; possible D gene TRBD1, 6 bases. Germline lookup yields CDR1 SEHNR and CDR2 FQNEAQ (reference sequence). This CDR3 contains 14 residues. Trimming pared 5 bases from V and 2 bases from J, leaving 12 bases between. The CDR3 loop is CASSVQGRNTEAFF. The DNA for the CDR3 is TGTGCCAGCAGCGTACAGGGACGAAACACTGAAGCTTTCTTT.

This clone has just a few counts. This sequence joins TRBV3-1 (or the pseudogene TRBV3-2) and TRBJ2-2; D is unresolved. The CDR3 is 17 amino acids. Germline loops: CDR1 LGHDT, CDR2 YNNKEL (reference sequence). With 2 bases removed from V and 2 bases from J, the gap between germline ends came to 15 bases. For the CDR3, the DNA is TGTGCCAGCAGCCAATGGGATCGAGAAGCAAACACCGGGGAGCTGTTTTTT. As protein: CASSQWDREANTGELFF.

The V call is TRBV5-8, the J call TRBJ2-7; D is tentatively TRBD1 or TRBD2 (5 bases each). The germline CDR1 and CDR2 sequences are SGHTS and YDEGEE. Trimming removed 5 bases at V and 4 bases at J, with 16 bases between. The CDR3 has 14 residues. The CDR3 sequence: CASSFYGTGYEQYF. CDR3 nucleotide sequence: TGTGCCAGCAGTTTTTACGGGACGGGATACGAGCAGTACTTC.

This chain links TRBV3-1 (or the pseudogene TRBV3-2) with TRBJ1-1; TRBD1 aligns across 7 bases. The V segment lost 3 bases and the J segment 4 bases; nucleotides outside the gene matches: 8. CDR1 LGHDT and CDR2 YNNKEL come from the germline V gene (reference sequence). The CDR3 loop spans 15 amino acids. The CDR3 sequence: CASSQTGPLGTEAFF. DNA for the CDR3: TGTGCCAGCAGCCAGACAGGGCCCTTAGGCACTGAAGCTTTCTTT.